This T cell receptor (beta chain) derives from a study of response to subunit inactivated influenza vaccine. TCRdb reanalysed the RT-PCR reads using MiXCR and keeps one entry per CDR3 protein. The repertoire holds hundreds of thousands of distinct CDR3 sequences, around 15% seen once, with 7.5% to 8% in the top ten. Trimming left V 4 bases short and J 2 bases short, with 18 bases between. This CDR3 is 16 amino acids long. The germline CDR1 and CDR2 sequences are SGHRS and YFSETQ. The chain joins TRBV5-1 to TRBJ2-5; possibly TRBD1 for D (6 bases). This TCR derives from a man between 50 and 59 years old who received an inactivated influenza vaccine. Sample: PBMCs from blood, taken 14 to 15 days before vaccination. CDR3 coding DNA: TGCGCCAGCAGCCCATCCCCGGTAGGGACACAAGAGACCCAGTACTTC. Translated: CASSPSPVGTQETQYF.